These 11 T cell receptor beta chains were sequenced from one sample in a study of blood T cell repertoires in COVID-19. Data came from immunoSEQ multiplex PCR; TCRdb stores just in-frame clones and leaves some out. The sample shows under 250,000 clones, about nine tenths of them seen only once. The sequenced sample consisted of peripheral blood. These receptors were collected from a man aged 25 to 40 with COVID-19, enrolled during active disease.

The chain has TRBV25-1 and TRBJ1-4; D is perhaps TRBD1 (6 bases). There are 15 residues in the CDR3. CDR1 MGHDK and CDR2 SYGVNS come from the germline V gene. Trimming stripped 1 base from V and 4 bases from J, with 10 bases between. For the CDR3, the DNA is TGTGCCAGCAGTGAATCGAGACAGGTTAATGAAAAACTGTTTTTT. Translation: CASSESRQVNEKLFF.

The rearrangement links TRBV7-6 to TRBJ1-4; no reliable D call. CDR1 is SGHVS and CDR2 is FNYEAQ in the germline V gene. This CDR3 region has 15 residues. Trimming left V 6 bases short and J 6 bases short, with 17 bases between. The CDR3 DNA reads TGTGCCAGCAGTCCAGCGGCGATGATGGATGAAAAACTGTTTTTT. Translated, it gives CASSPAAMMDEKLFF.

V usage is TRBV10-3 and J usage is TRBJ1-1; 9 bases align to TRBD1. CDR1 is ENHRY and CDR2 is SYGVKD in the germline V gene. The CDR3 is made up of 15 amino acids. V gave up 8 bases and J gave up 1 base; unmatched junction bases: 8. CDR3 loop: CAISGTGRSNTEAFF. CDR3 bases: TGTGCCATCTCGGGGACAGGGAGGTCGAACACTGAAGCTTTCTTT.

This rearrangement joins TRBV20-1 to TRBJ2-7; no firm D call. The CDR3 length is 11 residues. V lost 2 bases and J 5 bases, leaving 7 bases between the germline ends. Germline-derived CDR1 and CDR2 are DFQATT and SNEGSKA (reference sequence). The CDR3 nucleotides read TGCAGTGCTAGACTCTTTCACGAGCAGTACTTC. Protein: CSARLFHEQYF.

The gene calls are TRBV6-5 and TRBJ2-5; D may be TRBD2 (6 bases). Trimming took off 7 bases at V and 5 bases at J, with 17 bases between the two ends. Germline CDR1 and CDR2: MNHEY and SVGAGI. The CDR3 totals 14 residues. The CDR3 here is CASTTHGGGETQYF. The CDR3 coding sequence is TGTGCCAGCACCACCCACGGGGGTGGCGAGACCCAGTACTTC.

This rearrangement joins TRBV29-1 to TRBJ2-7, with 9 bases fitting TRBD1. The V gene's germline CDR1 is SQVTM and CDR2 ANQGSEA. The trim removed 6 bases at V and 5 bases at J, leaving 11 bases unmatched. The length of the CDR3 is 14 residues. CDR3 bases: TGCAGCGTCCGGAAGTGGGACAGGGAGAACGAGCAGTACTTC. It codes for CSVRKWDRENEQYF.

This clone was recorded once. The rearrangement links TRBV13 to TRBJ2-1, with D unclear. Trimming removed 1 base at V and 6 bases at J, with 4 bases between. The CDR3 spans 12 residues. The germline V gene encodes CDR1 PRHDT and CDR2 FYEKMQ (reference sequence). This CDR3 is CASSLALNEQFF. Here the CDR3 DNA reads TGTGCCAGCAGCTTAGCCCTCAATGAGCAGTTCTTC.

The CDR3 here is CASSPGLAGLGNEQFF. In DNA form, the CDR3 reads TGTGCCAGCAGCCCGGGACTAGCGGGGCTCGGCAATGAGCAGTTCTTC. The rearrangement joins TRBV7-6 to TRBJ2-1; 13 nucleotides match TRBD2. CDR3 length: 16 amino acids. V shed 5 bases and J 6 bases; nucleotides not matched to a gene: 7. Germline V lookup: CDR1 SGHVS, CDR2 FNYEAQ.

This clone was picked up one time. The J gene is TRBJ1-4, the V gene TRBV24-1; 9 bases are shared with TRBD1. The ends lost 9 bases at V and 2 bases at J; junction bases unmatched: 6. The CDR3 has 15 residues. CDR1 KGHDR and CDR2 SFDVKD come from the germline V gene. The CDR3 bases are TGTGCCACCGCACTGGACAGGGGCACTAATGAAAAACTGTTTTTT. This encodes CATALDRGTNEKLFF.

CDR3 in DNA: TGTGCCAGCAGCCAAGGACAGGGGTACGAGCAGTACTTC. Translation: CASSQGQGYEQYF. The chain joins TRBV3-1 (or the pseudogene TRBV3-2) to TRBJ2-7, with 8 nucleotides matching TRBD1. The junction had 0 bases not matched to a gene; V was cut back by 1 base and J by 4 bases. CDR1 and CDR2 from the germline V gene are LGHDT and YNNKEL (reference sequence). CDR3 length: 13 amino acids.

The J gene is TRBJ1-2, the V gene TRBV5-5, with 8 bases aligning to TRBD1. V shed 1 base and J 8 bases; nucleotides not matched to a gene: 16. The CDR3 is made up of 17 amino acids. Germline V gene lookup returns CDR1 SGHKS and CDR2 YYEKEE (reference sequence). The CDR3 DNA reads as TGTGCCAGCAGCTTGTCGTCAGCAGGGGGCGCACATCGGGGCTACACCTTC. It specifies CASSLSSAGGAHRGYTF.